The T cell receptor beta chain described here comes from a study of monozygotic twins with inflammatory bowel disease. Samples each yielded cDNA through eight separate reactions. Template switching incorporated UMIs with a 6-nucleotide sample barcode. From the 5' RACE reads, TCRdb lists one entry per CDR3 protein and no DNA. The repertoire table contains 350,000 to 400,000 distinct CDR3 sequences. Germline assignment: CDR1 LGHNA and CDR2 YSLEER. The CDR3 totals 13 residues. Notes on the study in general: Variability in patient repertoires may have come partly from differing immunosuppressive treatments. Versus healthy twins, IBD patients showed fewer clonotypes shared with others, especially with disease activity.

Note on this clonotype: The antigen remains unidentified.

The TCR sequence derives from a human donor with ulcerative colitis or Crohn's disease, or a healthy co-twin of an affected twin (not recorded which). Sequencing used blood. V gene TRBV4-3 combines with J gene TRBJ2-2; TCRdb indicates TRBD1, and absent DNA this call remains unverified. The CDR3: CASSRVAPGELFF.